The 14 T cell receptor beta chains reported below all come from one sample, sequenced in a study of CD8 T cells in ankylosing spondylitis. Which antigens these TCRs recognize remains unknown. Findings and caveats of the study: There was a TCR beta motif, made of several highly homologous variants, that appeared characteristic of ankylosing spondylitis blood.

Each CDR3 protein gets one entry after TCRdb re-called the 5' RACE reads with MiXCR. The sample yields 130,000 or so distinct CDR3 sequences, under 20% seen once. Sequenced material: blood, either unsorted or a sorted T cell fraction (not recorded which). These receptor sequences come from a male donor with ankylosing spondylitis.

This chain connects TRBV5-6 to TRBJ2-3, with TRBD2 as a possible D gene (6 bases). V lost 0 bases and J lost 7, with 9 bases in between. Germline V CDR1 and CDR2: SGHDT, YYEEEE. This CDR3 has 13 amino acids. The CDR3 bases are TGTGCCAGCAGCTTGGCGGGAGCTAATACGCAGTATTTT. Translating gives CASSLAGANTQYF.

V gene TRBV11-2 combines with J gene TRBJ2-3; D may be TRBD1 (6 bases). Germline CDR1 and CDR2: SGHAT and FQNNGV. This CDR3 comprises 16 residues. Trimming cost V 3 bases and J 3 bases, with 16 bases left between them. The CDR3 sequence: CASSFRRVGGTDTQYF. CDR3 nucleotides: TGTGCCAGCAGCTTTAGGCGGGTAGGGGGTACAGATACGCAGTATTTT. The entire variable domain, with the rest obtained from reference TRBV11-2 and TRBJ2-3, is as follows: EAGVAQSPRYKIIEKRQSVAFWCNPISGHATLYWYQQILGQGPKLLIQFQNNGVVDDSQLPKDRFSAERLKGVDSTLKIQPAKLEDSAVYLCASSFRRVGGTDTQYFGPGTRLTVL.

This clonotype was detected ten times or more. J is TRBJ2-1 and V is TRBV12-3 or TRBV12-4; D is undetermined. Trimming removed 2 bases from V and 10 bases from J, with 9 bases in between. The CDR3 runs to 12 residues. The CDR3 DNA follows: TGTGCCAGCAGTTTATACGAGCGAGAGCAGTTCTTC. Amino acids: CASSLYEREQFF.

This clonotype was found a few times. The limits of the CDR3 on the DNA are not certain, so only TCRdb's listed CDR3 is given. The CDR3 is CASSTSDHVHVYF. This chain links TRBV27 with TRBJ2-4. CDR1 is MNHEY, CDR2 SMNVEV, per germline (reference sequence). From its first to its last residue, the CDR3 has 13 amino acids.

The V and J genes are TRBV29-1 and TRBJ2-7; 9 nucleotides line up with TRBD2. The CDR3 length is 14 residues. V was clipped by 3 bases and J by 4 bases; unmatched bases: 7. CDR1 SQVTM and CDR2 ANQGSEA come from the germline V gene. CDR3 sequence: CSVEVSGSNYEQYF. The CDR3 bases are TGCAGCGTTGAGGTTAGCGGGAGTAATTACGAGCAGTACTTC.

The chain uses TRBV5-1 and TRBJ2-7; no firm D call. Germline CDR1 SGHRS, CDR2 YFSETQ. This CDR3 contains 13 residues. The germline V and J ends were trimmed by 0 bases and 4 bases, with 8 bases remaining between them. The CDR3 spells CASSLGWTYEQYF. The DNA for the CDR3 is TGCGCCAGCAGCTTGGGGTGGACGTACGAGCAGTACTTC.

This clonotype was counted only a few times. The J gene is TRBJ2-3, the V gene TRBV15; 8 nucleotides match TRBD1. The V segment lost 7 bases and the J segment 1 base; nucleotides outside the gene matches: 10. The V gene's germline CDR1 is LNHNV and CDR2 YYDKDF (reference sequence). This CDR3 region has 16 residues. CDR3 sequence (DNA): TGTGCCACCAACACAGACAGGGGTGGAGGCACAGATACGCAGTATTTT. It translates to CATNTDRGGGTDTQYF.

This clonotype was counted a few times. The genes are TRBV20-1 and TRBJ1-2; D may be TRBD1 (5 bases). From germline, CDR1 is DFQATT and CDR2 SNEGSKA (reference sequence). This CDR3 is built from 14 residues. The V gene lost 0 bases and the J gene lost 4 bases, with 12 bases spanning the gap. CDR3 in DNA: TGCAGTGCTAGAGAGGACATCGGGCGCTATGGCTACACCTTC. As protein: CSAREDIGRYGYTF.

This clonotype was found many times. The genes are TRBV7-9 and TRBJ1-5; D not resolved. This CDR3 is built from 14 residues. The V and J ends lost 3 bases and 0 bases respectively, with 6 bases between them. The germline CDR1 and CDR2 sequences are SEHNR and FQNEAQ (reference sequence). The CDR3 sequence is CASSFGYSNQPQHF. CDR3 nucleotides: TGTGCCAGCAGCTTTGGTTATAGCAATCAGCCCCAGCATTTT.

A few counts support this clonotype. The chain is built from TRBV7-9 and TRBJ2-2, with D possibly called TRBD1 or TRBD2 (5 bases each). Germline CDR1 SEHNR, CDR2 FQNEAQ (reference sequence). Trimming took off 5 bases at V and 7 bases at J, with 11 bases between the two ends. There are 13 residues in the CDR3. CDR3 in amino acids: CASSPEGNGELFF. Written as DNA, the CDR3 is TGTGCCAGCAGCCCAGAGGGGAACGGGGAGCTGTTTTTT.

The rearrangement joins TRBV27 to TRBJ1-2; D gene uncertain. V was trimmed by 0 bases and J by 4 bases, leaving 6 bases between them. This CDR3 spans 13 amino acids. Germline values: CDR1 MNHEY, CDR2 SMNVEV (reference sequence). The CDR3 DNA reads as TGTGCCAGCAGTTTATCGACCAGCTATGGCTACACCTTC. Translated, it gives CASSLSTSYGYTF.

The chain is built from TRBV27 and TRBJ1-4; unclear D gene. CDR1 is MNHEY and CDR2 is SMNVEV in the germline V gene (reference sequence). The V and J ends lost 6 bases and 3 bases respectively, with 14 bases between them. The CDR3 is made up of 15 amino acids. The CDR3 DNA follows: TGTGCCAGCAGCCCTGCTAGCAGATCTAATGAAAAACTGTTTTTT. It is translated as CASSPASRSNEKLFF.

In this sample, this clonotype turned up many times. The rearrangement joins TRBV29-1 to TRBJ2-5; 8 nucleotides line up with TRBD1. The CDR3 spans 14 residues. CDR1 is SQVTM and CDR2 is ANQGSEA in the germline V gene. V lost 1 base and J lost 3; bases outside the gene matches: 4. CDR3 bases: TGCAGCGTTGAAGTTGCAGGGGGCGAAGAGACCCAGTACTTC. Translation: CSVEVAGGEETQYF.

This clonotype was found a few times. The V call is TRBV5-6, the J call TRBJ2-7; 9 bases align to TRBD2. The V segment lost 4 bases and the J segment 2 bases; nucleotides outside the gene matches: 1. CDR3 length: 13 residues. Germline loops: CDR1 SGHDT, CDR2 YYEEEE. CDR3 sequence (DNA): TGTGCCAGCAGCACTAGCGGGCCCTACGAGCAGTACTTC. Its protein is CASSTSGPYEQYF.